This TCR beta chain comes out of a study of regulatory T cells in long-lasting Graves disease. The CDR3 is 13 amino acids. Trimming removed 1 base from V and 5 bases from J, with 7 bases in between. Germline assignment: CDR1 SGHDT and CDR2 YYEEEE. The time point denotes: newly diagnosed GD, antithyroid drugs for less than 3 months. Researchers made the TCR library from RNA that was extracted from PBMCs. Through Arm-PCR of CDR3 regions and iRepertoire HTBI primers, TCR beta libraries were built. Each CDR3 protein gets one entry after TCRdb re-called the multiplex PCR reads with MiXCR. The sample yields a few hundred thousand distinct CDR3 sequences, 14% seen once. This sample was also put to use in a study of T cells in Graves' hyperthyroidism and ophthalmopathy. From that second work: No progression to ophthalmopathy during 18 months of follow-up defined stable disease.

The V and J genes are TRBV5-6 and TRBJ1-5; tentative D call: TRBD1 (5 bases). The source of this sequence is a woman aged 45-65 years with Graves disease. The material was peripheral blood mononuclear cells (PBMCs), obtained at new diagnosis, from a patient treated with antithyroid drugs. The CDR3 region has the DNA TGTGCCAGCAGCTTGAAGGGACATCAGCCCCAGCATTTT. Translating gives CASSLKGHQPQHF.